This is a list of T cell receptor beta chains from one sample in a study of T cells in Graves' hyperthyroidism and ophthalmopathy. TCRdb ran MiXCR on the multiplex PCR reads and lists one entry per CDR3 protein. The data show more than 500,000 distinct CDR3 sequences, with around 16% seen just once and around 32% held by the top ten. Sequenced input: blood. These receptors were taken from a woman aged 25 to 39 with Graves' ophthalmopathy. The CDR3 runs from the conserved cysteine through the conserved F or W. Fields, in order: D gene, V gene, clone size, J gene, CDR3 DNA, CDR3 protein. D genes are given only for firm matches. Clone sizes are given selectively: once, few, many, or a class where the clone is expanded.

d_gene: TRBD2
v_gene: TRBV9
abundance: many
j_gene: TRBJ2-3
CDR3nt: TGTGCCAGCAGCGTAGCGGGAGGGATCACAGATACGCAGTATTTT
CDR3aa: CASSVAGGITDTQYF

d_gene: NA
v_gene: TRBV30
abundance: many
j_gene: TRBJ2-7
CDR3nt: TGTGCCTGGAGTGTACTCTACGGGGCGGATGTCTACGAGCAGTACTTC
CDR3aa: CAWSVLYGADVYEQYF

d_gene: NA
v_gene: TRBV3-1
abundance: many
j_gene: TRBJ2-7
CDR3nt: TGTGCCAGCAGCCAAACCTCAGCGACGAGTCAGTACTTC
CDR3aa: CASSQTSATSQYF

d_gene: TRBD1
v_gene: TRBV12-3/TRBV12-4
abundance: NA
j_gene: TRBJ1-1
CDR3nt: TGTGCCAGCAGTTTCCCAACAGGGGGAGGGACTGAAGCTTTCTTT
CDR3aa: CASSFPTGGGTEAFF

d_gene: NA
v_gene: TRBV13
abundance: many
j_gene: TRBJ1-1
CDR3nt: TGTGCCAGCAGCTTAGGATTGGGGATGAACACTGAAGCTTTCTTT
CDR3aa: CASSLGLGMNTEAFF

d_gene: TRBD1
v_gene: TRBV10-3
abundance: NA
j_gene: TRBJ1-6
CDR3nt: TGTGCCATCAGTGGTCAGGACAGGGGTGATTCACCCCTCCACTTT
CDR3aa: CAISGQDRGDSPLHF

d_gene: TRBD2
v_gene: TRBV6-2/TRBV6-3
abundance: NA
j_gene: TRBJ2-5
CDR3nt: TGTGCCAGCAGTTACTCGAATCTTAGCGGGAGATCGGAGACCCAGTACTTC
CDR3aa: CASSYSNLSGRSETQYF

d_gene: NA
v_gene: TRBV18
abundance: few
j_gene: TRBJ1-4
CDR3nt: TGTGCCAGCTCACCAGGGGTGGAGGAAAAACTGTTTTTT
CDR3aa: CASSPGVEEKLFF

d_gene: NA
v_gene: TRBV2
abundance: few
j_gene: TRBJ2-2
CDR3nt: TGTGCCAGCAATAAACAGGGAGACACCGGGGAGCTGTTTTTT
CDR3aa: CASNKQGDTGELFF

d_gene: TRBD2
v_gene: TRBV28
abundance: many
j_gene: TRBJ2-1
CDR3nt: TGTGCCAGCAGTTCGACCGGGACTACCTACAATGAGCAGTTCTTC
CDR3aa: CASSSTGTTYNEQFF

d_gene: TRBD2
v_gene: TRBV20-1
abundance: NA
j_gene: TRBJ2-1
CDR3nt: TGCAGTGCCCGGAGGGGTAGCGGGTACTCCTACAATGAGCAGTTCTTC
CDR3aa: CSARRGSGYSYNEQFF

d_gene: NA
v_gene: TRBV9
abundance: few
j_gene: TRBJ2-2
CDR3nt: TGTGCCAGCGAAGGGAGGACAAACACCGGGGAGCTGTTTTTT
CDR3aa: CASEGRTNTGELFF

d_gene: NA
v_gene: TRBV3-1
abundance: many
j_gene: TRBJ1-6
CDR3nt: TGTGCCAGCAGCCAGTTGGACGCTTCACCCCTCCACTTT
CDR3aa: CASSQLDASPLHF

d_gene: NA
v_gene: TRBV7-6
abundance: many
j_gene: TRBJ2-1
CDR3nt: TGTGCCAGCAGTCGCCAGACAGGCTCCAACAATGAGCAGTTCTTC
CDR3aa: CASSRQTGSNNEQFF

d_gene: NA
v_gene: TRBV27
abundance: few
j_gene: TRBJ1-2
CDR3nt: TGTGCCAGCAGTTCCGTAGGGTATGGCTACACCTTC
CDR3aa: CASSSVGYGYTF

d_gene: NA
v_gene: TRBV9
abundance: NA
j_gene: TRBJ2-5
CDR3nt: TGTGCCAGCAGCGTACAAACCCTCGTGGCCATAAAAGAGACCCAGTACTTC
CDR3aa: CASSVQTLVAIKETQYF

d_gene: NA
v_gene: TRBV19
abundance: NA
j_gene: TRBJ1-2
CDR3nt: TGTGCCAGTAGTATAGGTCCGGGGGACTATGGCTACACCTTC
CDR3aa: CASSIGPGDYGYTF

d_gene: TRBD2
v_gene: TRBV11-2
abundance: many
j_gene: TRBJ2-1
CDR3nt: TGTGCCAGCAGCTCAACCGGGACTAGCATCTATGAGCAGTTCTTC
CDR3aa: CASSSTGTSIYEQFF

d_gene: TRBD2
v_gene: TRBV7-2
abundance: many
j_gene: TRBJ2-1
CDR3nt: TGTGCCAGCACCGTGAATGTGGCGGGAGTATCCTACAATGAGCAGTTCTTC
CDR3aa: CASTVNVAGVSYNEQFF

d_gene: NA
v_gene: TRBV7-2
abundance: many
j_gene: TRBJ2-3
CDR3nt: TGTGCCAGCAGCTTGGGAGCTGGGTCCATGACAGATACGCAGTATTTT
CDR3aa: CASSLGAGSMTDTQYF

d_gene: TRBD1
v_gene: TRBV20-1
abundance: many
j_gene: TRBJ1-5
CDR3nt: TGCAGTGCTAGACACGCAACAGGGGACAGCAATCAGCCCCAGCATTTT
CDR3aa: CSARHATGDSNQPQHF

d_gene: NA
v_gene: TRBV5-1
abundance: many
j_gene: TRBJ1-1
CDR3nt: TGCGCCAGCAGCTTGGGTCCGTACACTGAGGCTTTCTTT
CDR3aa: CASSLGPYTEAFF

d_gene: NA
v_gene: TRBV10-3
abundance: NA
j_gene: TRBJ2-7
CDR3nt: TGTGCCATCAGTGAGTCCACGGGGGCAGCAGGCTACGAGCAGTACTTC
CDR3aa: CAISESTGAAGYEQYF

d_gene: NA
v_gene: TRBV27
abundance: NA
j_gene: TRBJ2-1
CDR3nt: TGTGCCAGCAGTTATGTACCGGACTACAATGAGCAGTTCTTC
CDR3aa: CASSYVPDYNEQFF

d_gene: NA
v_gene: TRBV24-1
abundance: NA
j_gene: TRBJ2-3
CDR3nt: TGTGCCACCAGTGATCAAAGTAGCACAGATACGCAGTATTTT
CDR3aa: CATSDQSSTDTQYF

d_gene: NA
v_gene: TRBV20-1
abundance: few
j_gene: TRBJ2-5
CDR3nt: TGCAGTGCTAGTCACCCGCAAGAGACCCAGTACTTC
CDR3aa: CSASHPQETQYF

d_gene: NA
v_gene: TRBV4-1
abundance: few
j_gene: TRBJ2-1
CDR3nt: TGCGCCAGCAGCGGCGAAAGCTCCTACAATGAGCAGTTCTTC
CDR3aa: CASSGESSYNEQFF

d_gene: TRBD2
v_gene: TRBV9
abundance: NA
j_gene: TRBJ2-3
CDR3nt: TGTGCCAGCAGCAGAGATAGCGGGAGGGGCACAGATACGCAGTATTTT
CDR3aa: CASSRDSGRGTDTQYF

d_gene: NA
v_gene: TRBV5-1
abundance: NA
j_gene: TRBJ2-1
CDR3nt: TGCGCCAGCAGCTTGGCCGGCTCTAATAATGAGCAGTTCTTC
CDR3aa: CASSLAGSNNEQFF

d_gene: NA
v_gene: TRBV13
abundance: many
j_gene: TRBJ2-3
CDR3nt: TGTGCCAGCAGCCATCTAGAAGAAGATACGCAGTATTTT
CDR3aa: CASSHLEEDTQYF

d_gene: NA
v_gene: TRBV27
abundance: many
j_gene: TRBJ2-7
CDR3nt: TGTGCCAGTGGAGGTCAGCAATACGAGCAGTACTTC
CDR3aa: CASGGQQYEQYF

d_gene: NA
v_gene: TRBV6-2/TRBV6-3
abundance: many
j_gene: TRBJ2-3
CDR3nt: TGTGCCAGCAATCTCCCAGGGGATACGCAGTATTTT
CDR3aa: CASNLPGDTQYF

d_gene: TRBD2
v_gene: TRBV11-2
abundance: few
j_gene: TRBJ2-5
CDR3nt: TGTGCCAGCAGCTTACACCCGGGACTAGCGGGATCTGAGACCCAGTACTTC
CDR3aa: CASSLHPGLAGSETQYF